This TCR beta chain was recovered during a study of control samples from healthy donors and cancer patients. This CDR3 contains 14 residues. Trimming cost V 4 bases and J 0 bases, with 10 bases left between them. Germline-derived CDR1 and CDR2 are SGHNT and YENEEA. Clones were sequenced by immunoSEQ multiplex PCR, and TCRdb holds only the in-frame ones, with some missing. The sample includes over 150,000 clones, approximately 94% seen only once; the top ten take 1.3% to 1.5%. The chain combines TRBV11-3 with TRBJ2-7; D uncertain. The receptor was derived from a woman younger than 30 in good health. The specimen sequenced was blood. Here the CDR3 DNA reads TGTGCCAGCAGCTCCTCACCGAGCTCCTACGAGCAGTACTTC. Its protein product is CASSSSPSSYEQYF.